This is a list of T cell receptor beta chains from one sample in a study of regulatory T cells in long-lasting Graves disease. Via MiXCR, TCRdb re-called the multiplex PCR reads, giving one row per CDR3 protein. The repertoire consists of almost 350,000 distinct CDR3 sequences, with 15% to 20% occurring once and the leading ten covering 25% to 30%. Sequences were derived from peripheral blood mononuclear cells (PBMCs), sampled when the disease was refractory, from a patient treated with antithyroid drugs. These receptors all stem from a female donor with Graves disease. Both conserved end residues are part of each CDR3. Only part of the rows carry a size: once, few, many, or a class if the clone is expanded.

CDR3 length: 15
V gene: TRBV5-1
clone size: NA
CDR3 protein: CASSPGWRRQETQYF

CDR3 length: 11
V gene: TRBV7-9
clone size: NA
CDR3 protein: CASSFNAEAFF

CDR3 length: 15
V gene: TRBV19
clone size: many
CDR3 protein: CASSPRTRIPSGYTF

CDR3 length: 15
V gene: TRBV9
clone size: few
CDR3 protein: CASSAAGVVNTEAFF

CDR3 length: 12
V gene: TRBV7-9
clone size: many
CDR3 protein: CASSLLSSPLHF

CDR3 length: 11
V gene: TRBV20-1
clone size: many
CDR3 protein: CSASPGYGYTF

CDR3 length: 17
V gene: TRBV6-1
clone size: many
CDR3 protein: CASSDTRRTAAGDEQYF

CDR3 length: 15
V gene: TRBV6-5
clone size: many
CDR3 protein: CASSYGVRASLPQHF

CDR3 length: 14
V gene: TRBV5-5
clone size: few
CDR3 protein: CASSFRRGQETQYF

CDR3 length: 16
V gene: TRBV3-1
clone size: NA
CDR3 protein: CASGPRSGHRTGELFF

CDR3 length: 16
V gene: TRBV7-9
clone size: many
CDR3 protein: CASSLSPTGYLVTQYF

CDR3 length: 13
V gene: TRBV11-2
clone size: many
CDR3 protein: CASSLEGAGTQYF

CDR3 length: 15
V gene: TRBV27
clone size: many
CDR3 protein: CASSYNGRDNQPQHF

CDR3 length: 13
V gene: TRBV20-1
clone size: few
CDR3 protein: CSATRSRDGEQYF

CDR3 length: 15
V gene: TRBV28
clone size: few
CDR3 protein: CASSLSRGQGTGVYF

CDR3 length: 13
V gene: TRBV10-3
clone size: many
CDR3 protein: CATQQREYTEAFF

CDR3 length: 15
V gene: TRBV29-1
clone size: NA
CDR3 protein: CSVVRRGQHAGELFF

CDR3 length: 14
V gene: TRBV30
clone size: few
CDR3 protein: CAWSEGTVNQPQHF

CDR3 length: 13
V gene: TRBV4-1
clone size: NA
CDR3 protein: CASSPSLGNTIYF

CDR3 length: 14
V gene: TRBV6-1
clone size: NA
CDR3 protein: CASKFRGDNSPLHF

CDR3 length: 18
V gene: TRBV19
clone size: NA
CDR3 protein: CASSISGTGGSGNYGYTF

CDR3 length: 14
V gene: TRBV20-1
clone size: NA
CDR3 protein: CSARGLGQYYGYTF

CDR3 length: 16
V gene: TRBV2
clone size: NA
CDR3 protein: CASKGQREKYTDTQYF

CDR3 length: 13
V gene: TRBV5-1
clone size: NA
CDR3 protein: CASRSQGEAEQYF

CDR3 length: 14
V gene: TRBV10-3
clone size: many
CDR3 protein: CAITRQGTTYEQYF

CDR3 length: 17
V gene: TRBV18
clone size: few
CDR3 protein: CASSPSGPGTGGEKLFF

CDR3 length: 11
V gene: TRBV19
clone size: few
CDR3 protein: CATRGGWGYTF

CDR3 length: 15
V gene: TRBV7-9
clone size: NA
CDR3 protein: CASSFGPGGKETQYF

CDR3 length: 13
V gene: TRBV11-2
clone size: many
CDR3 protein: CASSPRTGETQYF

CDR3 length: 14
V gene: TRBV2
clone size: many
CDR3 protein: CASSVVGPYNEQFF

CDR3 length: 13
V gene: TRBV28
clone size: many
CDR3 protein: CASRGSGTGEQYF

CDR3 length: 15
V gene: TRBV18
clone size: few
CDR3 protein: CASSPSQGFTTEAFF

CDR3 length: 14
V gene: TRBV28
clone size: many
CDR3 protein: CASSLLQRASEQYF

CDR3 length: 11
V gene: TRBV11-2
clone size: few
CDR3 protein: CASSLDREQYF

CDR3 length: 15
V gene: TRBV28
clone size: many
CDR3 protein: CASSFGTLRLRKQYF

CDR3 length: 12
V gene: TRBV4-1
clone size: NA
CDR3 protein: CASSLTGAEAFF

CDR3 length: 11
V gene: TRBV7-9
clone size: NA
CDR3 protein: CASSQEVVRYF

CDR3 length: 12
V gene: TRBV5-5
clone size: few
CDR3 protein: CASSLVPSEQYF

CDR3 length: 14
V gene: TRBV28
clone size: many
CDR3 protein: CASSSPGTKGGYTF

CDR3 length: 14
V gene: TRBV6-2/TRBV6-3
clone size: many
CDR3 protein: CASSYSAGSMEQYF

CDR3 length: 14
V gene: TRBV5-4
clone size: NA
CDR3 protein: CASSLQGAGNEQFF

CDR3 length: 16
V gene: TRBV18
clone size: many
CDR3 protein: CASSPPRDREHSPLHF

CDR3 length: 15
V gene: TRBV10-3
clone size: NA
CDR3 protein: CAISPIAGEGGELFF

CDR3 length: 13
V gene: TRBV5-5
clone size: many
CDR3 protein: CASITTATETQYF

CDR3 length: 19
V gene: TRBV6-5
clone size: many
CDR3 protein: CASSYSLCASGGDQETQYF

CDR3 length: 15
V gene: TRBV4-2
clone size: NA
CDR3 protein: CASSQDPSGTSEQYF

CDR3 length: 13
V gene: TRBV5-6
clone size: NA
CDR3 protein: CASRPGFNYGYTF

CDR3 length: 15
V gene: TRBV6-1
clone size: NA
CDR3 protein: CASRESGDYNSPLHF